The entry below gives a single TCR beta chain sequence along with its context. In the original analysis: Nucleated cell number was recorded as an estimate derived from reference gene primer amplification. The data were produced by immunoSEQ multiplex PCR, yet TCRdb's version contains in-frame clones alone and is incomplete. Clonal size and the V and J genes are those of that table, whereas D and trimming came from the DNA. The data show about 200,000 clones, with approximately 84% seen just once and about 6.9% held by the top ten. This entry belongs to a study of blood T cell repertoires in COVID-19. Study in general: The origin of the acute and convalescent COVID-19 samples was the United States, Italy and Spain. PBMCs, B-cell-depleted T cells, or T cells provided the cDNA or gDNA that made up the material.

The receptor was derived from a human donor with acute or convalescent COVID-19. The donor label of this sample is uncertain. The specimen sequenced was peripheral blood.

The CDR3 coding sequence is TGTGCCAGCAGCGAACCTACCGGACAGGGAGCTAACTATGGCTACACCTTC. Translation: CASSEPTGQGANYGYTF. The chain links TRBV7-2 to TRBJ1-2; 8 bases line up with TRBD1. The CDR3 runs 17 residues. The V and J ends lost 5 bases and 0 bases, in that order; junction bases with no gene match: 11. Germline CDR1 and CDR2: SGHTA and FQGNSA.